This is a list of T cell receptor beta chains from one sample in a study of a mutant IDH1 vaccine in newly diagnosed glioma. Their target antigens are unknown. Libraries were prepared by immunoSEQ multiplex PCR; TCRdb keeps only in-frame clonotypes and omits some of them. The data hold about 40,000 clones, with approximately 90% observed a single time. This sample comprised PBMCs, obtained from a glioma patient whose treatment included an IDH1 peptide vaccine. The receptors were gathered from a man aged 50-60 years with glioma. Each CDR3 is given with its conserved first and last residue. A D gene is named only where the DNA matches it firmly. Size tells how often a clone was seen (once, few, many) or the class of an expanded clone, and some rows leave it out.

clone size	V gene	D gene	J gene	CDR3 protein	CDR3 DNA
-	TRBV6-1	-	TRBJ2-7	CASSARDMNYEQYF	TGTGCCAGCAGTGCCCGGGACATGAACTACGAGCAGTACTTC
-	TRBV27	-	TRBJ1-4	CASTPEGGRREKLFF	TGTGCCAGCACTCCGGAGGGGGGGCGGCGAGAAAAACTGTTTTTT
once	TRBV2	TRBD2	TRBJ2-3	CARQGLAGGTQYF	TGTGCCCGCCAGGGACTAGCGGGAGGTACGCAGTATTTT
-	TRBV18	-	TRBJ2-7	CASSPDHPSKRNF	TGTGCCAGCTCACCCGACCACCCGTCCAAGAGGAACTTC
-	TRBV5-1	-	TRBJ1-1	CASSLEAAMNTEAFF	TGCGCCAGCAGCTTGGAGGCGGCCATGAACACTGAAGCTTTCTTT
-	TRBV25-1	-	TRBJ2-1	CASSELGGFSSYNEQFF	TGTGCCAGCAGTGAATTAGGCGGGTTCAGCTCCTACAATGAGCAGTTCTTC
-	TRBV15	-	TRBJ2-5	CATSRRETQYF	TGTGCCACCAGCAGGAGAGAGACCCAGTACTTC
-	TRBV2	-	TRBJ1-1	CASSEVGTGSTEAFF	TGTGCCAGCAGTGAAGTGGGAACAGGGAGCACTGAAGCTTTCTTT
-	TRBV19	-	TRBJ1-5	CASSALINQPQHF	TGTGCCAGTAGTGCCCTGATCAATCAGCCCCAGCATTTT
-	TRBV30	-	TRBJ1-5	CAWDPGHNQPQHF	TGTGCCTGGGACCCGGGCCACAATCAGCCCCAGCATTTT
-	TRBV28	-	TRBJ1-6	CASSLMGVSPLHF	TGTGCCAGCAGTTTAATGGGCGTCTCACCCCTCCACTTT
-	TRBV28	TRBD1	TRBJ1-6	CASYGGTGSISPLHF	TGTGCCTCATACGGGGGGACAGGGAGTATTTCACCCCTCCACTTT
-	TRBV7-3	-	TRBJ1-4	CASSPWWPTNEKLFF	TGTGCCAGCAGCCCATGGTGGCCAACTAATGAAAAACTGTTTTTT
-	TRBV4-1	TRBD2	TRBJ2-3	CASSQARRGATTDTQYF	TGCGCCAGCAGCCAAGCCAGGCGGGGGGCGACGACAGATACGCAGTATTTT
-	TRBV7-9	-	TRBJ2-2	CASSFPRNTGELFF	TGTGCCAGCAGCTTCCCTCGGAACACCGGGGAGCTGTTTTTT
few	TRBV18	-	TRBJ1-1	CASSGASTEAFF	TGTGCCAGCTCAGGGGCTAGCACTGAAGCTTTCTTT
-	TRBV6-5	-	TRBJ1-6	CASSYSRPGDPLPLHF	TGTGCCAGCAGTTACTCGAGGCCAGGGGATCCCTTACCCCTCCACTTT
-	TRBV15	-	TRBJ2-7	CATSGGLTYEQYF	TGTGCCACCAGTGGGGGCCTTACCTACGAGCAGTACTTC
once	TRBV2	-	TRBJ2-5	CASGAWETQYF	TGTGCCTCGGGGGCGTGGGAGACCCAGTACTTC
once	TRBV7-9	-	TRBJ2-2	CATGTEINTGELFF	TGTGCCACCGGGACCGAAATAAACACCGGGGAGCTGTTTTTT
once	TRBV9	-	TRBJ2-3	CASSDTLLAPRVADTQYF	TGTGCCAGCAGCGATACCTTACTAGCCCCGAGGGTTGCAGATACGCAGTATTTT
-	TRBV9	-	TRBJ1-2	CASGEQTYGYTF	TGTGCCAGCGGGGAACAGACCTATGGCTACACCTTC
-	TRBV7-3	-	TRBJ1-2	CASSLNPRTYGYTF	TGTGCCAGCAGCTTAAATCCCAGGACCTATGGCTACACCTTC
few	TRBV28	TRBD2	TRBJ2-6	CASSFGRGGLGANVLTF	TGTGCCAGCAGTTTTGGGCGGGGGGGGCTAGGGGCCAACGTCCTGACTTTC
-	TRBV5-1	TRBD1	TRBJ2-3	CASSLDRGKDTQYF	TGCGCCAGCAGCTTGGACAGGGGTAAAGATACGCAGTATTTT